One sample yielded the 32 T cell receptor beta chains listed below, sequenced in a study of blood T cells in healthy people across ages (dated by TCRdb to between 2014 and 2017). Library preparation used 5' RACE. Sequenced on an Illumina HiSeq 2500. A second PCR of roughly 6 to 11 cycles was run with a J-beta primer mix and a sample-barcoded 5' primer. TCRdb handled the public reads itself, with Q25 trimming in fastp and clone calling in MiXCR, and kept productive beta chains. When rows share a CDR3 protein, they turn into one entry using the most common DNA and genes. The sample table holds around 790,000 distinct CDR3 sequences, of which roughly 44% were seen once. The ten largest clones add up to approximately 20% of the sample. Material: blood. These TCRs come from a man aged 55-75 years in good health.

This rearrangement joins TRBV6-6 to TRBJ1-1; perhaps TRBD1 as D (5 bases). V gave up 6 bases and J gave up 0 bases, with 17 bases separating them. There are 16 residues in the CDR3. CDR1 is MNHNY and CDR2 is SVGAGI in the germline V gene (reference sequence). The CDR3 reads CASSPGGSNMNTEAFF. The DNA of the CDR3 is TGTGCCAGCAGCCCCGGGGGGTCAAACATGAACACTGAAGCTTTCTTT.

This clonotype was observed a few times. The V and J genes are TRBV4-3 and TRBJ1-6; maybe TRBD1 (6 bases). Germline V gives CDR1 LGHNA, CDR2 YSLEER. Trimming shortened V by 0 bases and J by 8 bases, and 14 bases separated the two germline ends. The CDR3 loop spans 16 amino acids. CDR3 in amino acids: CASSQDRGGSHSPLHF. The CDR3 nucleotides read TGCGCCAGCAGCCAAGATCGAGGGGGGAGTCATTCACCCCTCCACTTT.

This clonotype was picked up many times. In DNA form, the CDR3 reads TGTGCCAGCAGCTTCCCAACTAGCGGGGAAGAGACCCAGTACTTC. It encodes CASSFPTSGEETQYF. The chain carries TRBV7-9 and TRBJ2-5, with 10 bases lining up with TRBD2. The length of the CDR3 is 15 residues. V was clipped by 3 bases and J by 3 bases; unmatched bases: 4. CDR1 SEHNR and CDR2 FQNEAQ come from the germline V gene (reference sequence).

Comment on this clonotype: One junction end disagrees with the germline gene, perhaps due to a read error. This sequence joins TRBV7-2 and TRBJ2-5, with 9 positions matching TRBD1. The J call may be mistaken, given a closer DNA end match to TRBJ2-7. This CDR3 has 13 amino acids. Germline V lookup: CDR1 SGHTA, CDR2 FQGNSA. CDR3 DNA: TGTGCCGGCAGCGTGGACAGGGGCGACGAGCAGTACTTC. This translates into CAGSVDRGDEQYF.

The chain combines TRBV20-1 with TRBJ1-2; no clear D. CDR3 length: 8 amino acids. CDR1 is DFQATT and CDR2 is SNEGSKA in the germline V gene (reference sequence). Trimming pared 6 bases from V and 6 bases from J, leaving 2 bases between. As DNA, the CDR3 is TGCAGTGCCCATGGCTACACCTTC. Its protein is CSAHGYTF.

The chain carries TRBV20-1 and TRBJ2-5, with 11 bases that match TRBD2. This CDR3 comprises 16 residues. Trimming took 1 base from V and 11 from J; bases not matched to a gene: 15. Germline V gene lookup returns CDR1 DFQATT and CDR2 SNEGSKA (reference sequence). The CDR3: CSARGTSGGYYNEQYF. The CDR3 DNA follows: TGCAGTGCTAGAGGCACTAGCGGGGGCTACTACAATGAGCAGTACTTC.

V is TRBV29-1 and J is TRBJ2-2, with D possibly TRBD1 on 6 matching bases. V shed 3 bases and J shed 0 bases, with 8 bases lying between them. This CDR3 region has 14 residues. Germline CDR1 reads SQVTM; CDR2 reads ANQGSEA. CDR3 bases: TGCAGCGTTGATGGACAGTCGAACACCGGGGAGCTGTTTTTT. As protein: CSVDGQSNTGELFF.

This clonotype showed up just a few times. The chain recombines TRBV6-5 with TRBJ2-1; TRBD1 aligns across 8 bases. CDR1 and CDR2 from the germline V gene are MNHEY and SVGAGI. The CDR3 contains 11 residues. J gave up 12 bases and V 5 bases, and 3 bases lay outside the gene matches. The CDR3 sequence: CASSTGGGQFF. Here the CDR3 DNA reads TGTGCCAGCAGTACAGGGGGTGGGCAGTTCTTC.

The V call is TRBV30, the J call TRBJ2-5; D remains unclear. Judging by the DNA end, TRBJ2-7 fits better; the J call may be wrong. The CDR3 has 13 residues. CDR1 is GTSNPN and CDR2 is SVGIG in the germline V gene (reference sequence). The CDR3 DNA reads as TGTGCCTGGAGTGTAGGGCAAAGGGCCGAGCAGTACTTC. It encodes CAWSVGQRAEQYF.

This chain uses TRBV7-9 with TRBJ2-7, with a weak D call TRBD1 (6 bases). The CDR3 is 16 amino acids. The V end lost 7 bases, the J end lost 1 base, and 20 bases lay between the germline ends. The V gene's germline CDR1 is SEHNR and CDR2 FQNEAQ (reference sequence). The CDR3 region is CASNPPRTDSSYEQYF. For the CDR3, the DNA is TGTGCCAGCAACCCTCCCCGGACAGACAGTTCCTACGAGCAGTACTTC.

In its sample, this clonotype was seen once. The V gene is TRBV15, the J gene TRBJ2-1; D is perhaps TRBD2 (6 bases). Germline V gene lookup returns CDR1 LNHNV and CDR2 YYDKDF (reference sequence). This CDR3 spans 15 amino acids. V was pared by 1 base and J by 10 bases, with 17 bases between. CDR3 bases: TGTGCCACCAGCAGAGGAGGAGGAGAAGGGAGGGAGCAGTTCTTC. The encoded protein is CATSRGGGEGREQFF.

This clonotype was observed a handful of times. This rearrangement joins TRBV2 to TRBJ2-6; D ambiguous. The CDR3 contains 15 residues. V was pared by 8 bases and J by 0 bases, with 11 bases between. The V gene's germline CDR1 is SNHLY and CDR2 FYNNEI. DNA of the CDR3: TGTGCCAGCTATTCGACCCGCTCTGGGGCCAACGTCCTGACTTTC. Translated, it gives CASYSTRSGANVLTF.

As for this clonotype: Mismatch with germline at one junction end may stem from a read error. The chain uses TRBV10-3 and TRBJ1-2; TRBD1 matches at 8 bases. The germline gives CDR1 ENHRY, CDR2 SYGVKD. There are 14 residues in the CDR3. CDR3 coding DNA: TGTGCCATCCGGGACAGGTCCTTCGTGGAAGGCTGCACCTTC. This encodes CAIRDRSFVEGCTF.

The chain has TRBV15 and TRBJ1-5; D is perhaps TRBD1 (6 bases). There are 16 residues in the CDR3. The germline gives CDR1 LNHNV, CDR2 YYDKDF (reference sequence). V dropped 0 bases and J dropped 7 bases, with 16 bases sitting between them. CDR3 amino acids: CATSRDPGGLKQPQHF. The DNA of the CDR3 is TGTGCCACCAGCAGAGATCCGGGGGGGCTGAAGCAGCCCCAGCATTTT.

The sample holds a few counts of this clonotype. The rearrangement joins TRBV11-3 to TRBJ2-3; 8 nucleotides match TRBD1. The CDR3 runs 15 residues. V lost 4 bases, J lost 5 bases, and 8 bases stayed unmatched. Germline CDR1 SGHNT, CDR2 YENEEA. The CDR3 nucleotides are TGTGCCAGCAGCTCGGACAGGGATGAGGGAGATACGCAGTATTTT. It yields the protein CASSSDRDEGDTQYF.

CDR3 in DNA: TGCAGTGCTAGGGACAGGTGGATGAACACTGAAGCTTTCTTT. Protein sequence: CSARDRWMNTEAFF. This chain links TRBV20-1 with TRBJ1-1; 7 positions agree with TRBD1. Germline V gene sequence: CDR1 DFQATT, CDR2 SNEGSKA (reference sequence). The length of the CDR3 is 14 residues. The trim removed 3 bases at V and 0 bases at J, leaving 4 bases unmatched.

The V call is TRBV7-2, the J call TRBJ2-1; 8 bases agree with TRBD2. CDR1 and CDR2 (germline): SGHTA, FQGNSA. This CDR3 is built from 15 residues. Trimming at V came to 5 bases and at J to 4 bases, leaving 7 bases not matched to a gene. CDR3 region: CASSDPGRGYNEQFF. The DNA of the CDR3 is TGTGCCAGCAGCGACCCCGGGAGGGGGTACAATGAGCAGTTCTTC.

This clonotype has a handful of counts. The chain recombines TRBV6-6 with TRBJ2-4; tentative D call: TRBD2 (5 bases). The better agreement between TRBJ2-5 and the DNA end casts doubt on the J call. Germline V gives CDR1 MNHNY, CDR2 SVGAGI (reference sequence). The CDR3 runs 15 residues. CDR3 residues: CASSPGSPPKETQYF. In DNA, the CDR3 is TGTGCCAGCAGTCCGGGATCACCCCCAAAAGAGACCCAGTACTTC.

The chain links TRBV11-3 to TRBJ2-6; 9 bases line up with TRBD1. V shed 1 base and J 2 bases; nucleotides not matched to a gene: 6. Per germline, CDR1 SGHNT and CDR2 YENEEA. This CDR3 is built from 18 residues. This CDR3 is CASSLGDRVKAGANVLTF. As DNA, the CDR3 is TGTGCCAGCAGCTTAGGGGACAGGGTAAAGGCTGGGGCCAACGTCCTGACTTTC. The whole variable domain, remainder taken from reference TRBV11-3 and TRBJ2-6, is EAGVVQSPRYKIIEKKQPVAFWCNPISGHNTLYWYLQNLGQGPELLIRYENEEAVDDSQLPKDRFSAERLKGVDSTLKIQPAELGDSAVYLCASSLGDRVKAGANVLTFGAGSRLTVL.

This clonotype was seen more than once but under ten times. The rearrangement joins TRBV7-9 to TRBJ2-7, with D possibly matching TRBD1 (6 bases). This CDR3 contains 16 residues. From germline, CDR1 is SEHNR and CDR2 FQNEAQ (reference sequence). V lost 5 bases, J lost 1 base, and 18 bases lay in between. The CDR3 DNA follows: TGTGCCAGCAGCCGAGGGGCAGGGGTGAAGTCCTACGAGCAGTACTTC. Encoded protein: CASSRGAGVKSYEQYF.

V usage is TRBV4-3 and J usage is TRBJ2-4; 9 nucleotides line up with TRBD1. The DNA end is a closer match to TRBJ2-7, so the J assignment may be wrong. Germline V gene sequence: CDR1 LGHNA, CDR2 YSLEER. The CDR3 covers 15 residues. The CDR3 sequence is CASSQDGTGYYEQYF. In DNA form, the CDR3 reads TGCGCCAGCAGCCAAGACGGGACAGGGTACTACGAGCAGTACTTC.

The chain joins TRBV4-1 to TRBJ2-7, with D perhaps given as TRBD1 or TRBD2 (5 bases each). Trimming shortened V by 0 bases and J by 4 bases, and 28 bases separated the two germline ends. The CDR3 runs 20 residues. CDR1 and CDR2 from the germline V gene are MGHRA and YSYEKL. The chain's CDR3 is CASSQDHKGRGTLRGYEQYF. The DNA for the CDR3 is TGCGCCAGCAGCCAAGATCACAAGGGTCGGGGCACATTAAGGGGTTACGAGCAGTACTTC.

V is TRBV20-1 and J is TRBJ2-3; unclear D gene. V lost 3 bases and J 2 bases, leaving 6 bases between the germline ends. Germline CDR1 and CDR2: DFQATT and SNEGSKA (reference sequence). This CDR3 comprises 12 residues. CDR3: CSARPDTDTQYF. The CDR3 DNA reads TGCAGTGCTAGGCCCGACACAGATACGCAGTATTTT.

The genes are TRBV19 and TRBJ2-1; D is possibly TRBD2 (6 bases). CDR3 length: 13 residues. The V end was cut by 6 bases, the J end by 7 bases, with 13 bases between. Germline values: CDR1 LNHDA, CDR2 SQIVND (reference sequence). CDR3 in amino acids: CASRGAGSNEQFF. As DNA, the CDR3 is TGTGCCAGTAGGGGAGCGGGTTCGAATGAGCAGTTCTTC.

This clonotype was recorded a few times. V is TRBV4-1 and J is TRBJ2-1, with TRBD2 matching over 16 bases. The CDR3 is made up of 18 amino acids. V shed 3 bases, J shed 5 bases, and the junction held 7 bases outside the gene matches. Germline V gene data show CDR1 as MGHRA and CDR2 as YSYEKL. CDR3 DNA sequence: TGCGCCAGCAGCCATTTTGGGACTAGCGGGGGGGCCGACAATGAGCAGTTCTTC. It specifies CASSHFGTSGGADNEQFF.

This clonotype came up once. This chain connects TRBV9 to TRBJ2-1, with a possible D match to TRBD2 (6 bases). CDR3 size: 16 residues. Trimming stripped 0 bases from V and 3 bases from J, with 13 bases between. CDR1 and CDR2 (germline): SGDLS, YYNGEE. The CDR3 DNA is TGTGCCAGCAGCGTAGTTTCTAGCGACTTCTACAATGAGCAGTTCTTC. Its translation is CASSVVSSDFYNEQFF.

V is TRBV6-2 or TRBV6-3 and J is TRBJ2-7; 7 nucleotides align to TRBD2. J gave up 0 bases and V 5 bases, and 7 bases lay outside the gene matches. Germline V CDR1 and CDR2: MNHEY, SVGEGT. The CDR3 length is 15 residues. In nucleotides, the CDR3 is TGTGCCAGCAGTGACCTAGCGGCGACCTCCTACGAGCAGTACTTC. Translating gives CASSDLAATSYEQYF.

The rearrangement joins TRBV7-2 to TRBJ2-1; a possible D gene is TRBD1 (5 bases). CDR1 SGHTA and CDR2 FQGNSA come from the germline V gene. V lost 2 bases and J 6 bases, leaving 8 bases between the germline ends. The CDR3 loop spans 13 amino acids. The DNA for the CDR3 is TGTGCCAGCAGCTTAACCAGGGCCAATGAGCAGTTCTTC. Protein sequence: CASSLTRANEQFF.

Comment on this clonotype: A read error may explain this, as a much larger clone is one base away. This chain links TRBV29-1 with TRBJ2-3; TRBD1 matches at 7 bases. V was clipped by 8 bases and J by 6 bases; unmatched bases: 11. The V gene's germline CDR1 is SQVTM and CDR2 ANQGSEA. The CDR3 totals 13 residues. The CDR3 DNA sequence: TGCAGCTTGCCAGGGGGTAAGAGGGATACGCAGTATTTT. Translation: CSLPGGKRDTQYF.

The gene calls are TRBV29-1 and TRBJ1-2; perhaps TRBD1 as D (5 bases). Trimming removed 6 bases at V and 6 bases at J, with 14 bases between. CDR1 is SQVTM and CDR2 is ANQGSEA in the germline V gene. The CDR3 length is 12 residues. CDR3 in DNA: TGCAGCGTCCTCGGGGACGTGAATGGCTACACCTTC. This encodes CSVLGDVNGYTF.

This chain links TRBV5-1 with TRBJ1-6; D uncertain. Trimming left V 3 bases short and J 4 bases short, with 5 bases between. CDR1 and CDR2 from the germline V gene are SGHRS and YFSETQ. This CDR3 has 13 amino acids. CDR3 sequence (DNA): TGCGCCAGCAGCTGGGAATATAATTCACCCCTCCACTTT. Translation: CASSWEYNSPLHF.

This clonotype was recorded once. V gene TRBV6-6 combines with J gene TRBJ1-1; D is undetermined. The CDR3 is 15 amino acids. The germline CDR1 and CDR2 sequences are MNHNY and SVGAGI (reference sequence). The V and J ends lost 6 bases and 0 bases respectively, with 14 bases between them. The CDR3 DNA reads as TGTGCCAGCAGCCCCCCAGACCTTTTGAACACTGAAGCTTTCTTT. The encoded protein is CASSPPDLLNTEAFF.